This T cell receptor (beta chain) was sequenced for a study of liver allograft versus peripheral blood T cells. Background on the study: The study compared liver allograft T cell receptor repertoires against peripheral blood repertoires of liver transplant recipients.

The CDR3 is 14 residues long. The junction had 5 bases not matched to a gene; V was cut back by 2 bases and J by 6 bases. TCRdb ran MiXCR on the reads and lists one entry per CDR3 protein. The sample holds about 6,000 distinct CDR3 sequences; roughly 16% are singletons and the top ten take around 49%. This TCR derives from a human patient who had a liver transplant. Some T cells may arise from the graft donor. The V call is TRBV12-3 or TRBV12-4, the J call TRBJ2-7, with 9 nucleotides matching TRBD1. This CDR3 is CASSLWDRDAEQYF. The CDR3 coding sequence is TGTGCCAGCAGTTTATGGGACAGGGATGCCGAGCAGTACTTC.